This T cell receptor (beta chain) came from a study of cytomegalovirus exposure and HLA in healthy donors. This CDR3 contains 13 residues. The V gene's germline CDR1 is SGHTA and CDR2 FQGNSA. Trimming removed 4 bases at V and 8 bases at J, with 13 bases between. Findings of the study overall: Later analysis demonstrated an association between a missense DCLRE1C variant and TCR beta V- and J-gene trimming. A prior analysis recorded that most TCR beta V segments were productive about 90% or about 30% of the time.

A multiplex PCR was run with 60 Vbeta primers and 13 Jbeta primers. Here immunoSEQ multiplex PCR was the method, and the copy in TCRdb shows in-frame clones only, minus some. This listing includes 120,000 to 150,000 clones. Concerning this clone itself: Its antigen is unidentified.

The clonotype comes from a woman aged 18-29 years in good health and CMV-seronegative. The source material was PBMCs. J is TRBJ2-3 and V is TRBV7-2; tentative D call: TRBD2 (6 bases). The CDR3 DNA follows: TGTGCCAGCAGCTCAAACATCGGGGGTACGCAGTATTTT. As protein: CASSSNIGGTQYF.